This TCR beta chain was documented in a study of blood T cell repertoires in COVID-19. The CDR3 is made up of 17 amino acids. Germline CDR1 SGHRS, CDR2 YFSETQ. V lost 0 bases and J 5 bases, leaving 17 bases between the germline ends. Original data processing: Reference gene primer amplification gave nucleated cell count estimates. Sequencing was performed with immunoSEQ multiplex PCR; in TCRdb, only in-frame clones are kept and a portion is missing. D and trimming come from the DNA, and the V and J calls and clone size come from that table. The sample shows 200,000 to 250,000 clones, approximately 85% of them seen only once.

The source is a man aged 35 to 55 with acute or convalescent COVID-19. The chain is built from TRBV5-1 and TRBJ2-2; D might be TRBD1 (6 bases). The sequenced sample was peripheral blood. The CDR3 sequence: CASSLGQVLGGTGELFF. CDR3 coding DNA: TGCGCCAGCAGCTTGGGACAGGTCTTAGGCGGTACCGGGGAGCTGTTTTTT.